This T cell receptor beta chain was observed in a study of blood T cell repertoires in COVID-19. Turning to the study itself: Specimens from acute and convalescent COVID-19 originated in the United States, Italy and Spain. PBMCs, B-cell-depleted T cells, or T cells were the source of the cDNA or gDNA that made up the material.

This clone appeared a few times. Enrolment of Seattle patients took place during active infection, and they were followed longitudinally. Study processing details: Estimated nucleated cell counts came from reference gene primer amplification. Sequencing was performed with immunoSEQ multiplex PCR; in TCRdb, only in-frame clones are kept and a portion is missing. V, J and clone size were drawn from that table, and D and trimming were deduced from the DNA. The table has 150,000 to 200,000 clones, less than 90% seen once. CDR3 size: 15 residues. Per germline, CDR1 SGHKS and CDR2 YYEKEE (reference sequence). Trimming took 4 bases from V and 8 from J; bases not matched to a gene: 8.

The V gene is TRBV5-5, the J gene TRBJ2-1; TRBD2 matches at 11 bases. The origin of this receptor is a woman aged 60-70 years with COVID-19, enrolled during active disease. Sequenced material: peripheral blood. The CDR3 here is CASSPSSGRSYEQFF. In nucleotides, the CDR3 is TGTGCCAGCAGCCCTTCTAGCGGGAGGAGTTATGAGCAGTTCTTC. Together with reference TRBV5-5 and TRBJ2-1, the CDR3 gives the full variable domain: DAGVTQSPTHLIKTRGQQVTLRCSPISGHKSVSWYQQVLGQGPQFIFQYYEKEERGRGNFPDRFSARQFPNYSSELNVNALLLGDSALYLCASSPSSGRSYEQFFGPGTRLTVL.